The 9 T cell receptor beta chains given below trace back to one sample, sequenced in a study of vaccination effects on CD4 cells after COVID-19. Expansion of antigen-specific CD4+ T cells with viral peptide pools was carried out by the ViraFEST assay before sequencing. Isolating CD4+ T cells followed roughly ten days of culture. According to the study, vaccine recipients showed no prior SARS-CoV-2 infection and negative nucleocapsid antibodies. Assay used: immunoSEQ multiplex PCR; TCRdb lists only in-frame clones, some missing. The sample has around 63,000 clones; 60% to 80% are singletons. No antigen has been assigned to these receptors. The specimen was CD4+ T cells from PBMCs cultured with HCoV-OC43 spike peptides, collected before COVID-19 vaccination. Subset specified: HCoV-OC43 spike overlapping peptide pool stimulation. Receptors were obtained from a human donor who received a COVID-19 vaccine.

The rearrangement joins TRBV11-1 to TRBJ1-3; D gene unclear. CDR3 length: 15 residues. V was clipped by 3 bases and J by 7 bases, with 16 bases between them. CDR1 SGHAT and CDR2 FQDESV come from the germline V gene (reference sequence). CDR3 residues: CASSFGPAGMNTIYF. As DNA, the CDR3 is TGTGCCAGCAGCTTTGGCCCGGCAGGAATGAACACCATATATTTT.

The chain combines TRBV5-1 with TRBJ1-6; weak D call: TRBD1 (5 bases). The germline CDR1 and CDR2 sequences are SGHRS and YFSETQ. CDR3 length: 16 residues. V was pared by 4 bases and J by 5 bases, with 16 bases between. CDR3 sequence (DNA): TGCGCCAGCAGCATAACTCCGGGACGGGATAATTCACCCCTCCACTTT. It codes for CASSITPGRDNSPLHF.

This chain joins TRBV6-2 or TRBV6-3 and TRBJ1-5, with 7 bases lining up with TRBD1. This CDR3 comprises 16 residues. V gave up 4 bases and J gave up 0 bases; unmatched junction bases: 6. The germline V gene encodes CDR1 MNHEY and CDR2 SVGEGT. CDR3 protein: CASSLIYRGSNQPQHF. The CDR3, as DNA: TGTGCCAGCAGTTTGATCTACAGGGGTAGCAATCAGCCCCAGCATTTT.

This clone was recorded once. The V gene is TRBV4-2, the J gene TRBJ1-2, with 12 bases aligning to TRBD1. Germline V gene data show CDR1 as LGHNA and CDR2 as YNFKEQ. The CDR3 contains 16 residues. Germline trimming cut 4 bases from V and 3 bases from J; bases unmatched to any gene: 6. CDR3: CASSPGQGAIYYGYTF. CDR3 in DNA: TGTGCCAGCAGCCCGGGACAGGGGGCGATTTACTATGGCTACACCTTC.

The chain is built from TRBV30 and TRBJ1-1; D is possibly TRBD1 (6 bases). V dropped 2 bases and J dropped 6 bases, with 13 bases sitting between them. The CDR3 is made up of 13 amino acids. CDR1 and CDR2 from the germline V gene are GTSNPN and SVGIG (reference sequence). The CDR3 is CAWSRPGTPEAFF. The CDR3 nucleotides are TGTGCCTGGAGTCGTCCCGGGACACCTGAAGCTTTCTTT.

The chain uses TRBV5-1 and TRBJ1-2; D is uncertain. CDR1 and CDR2 (germline): SGHRS, YFSETQ. The V gene lost 2 bases and the J gene lost 3 bases, with 8 bases spanning the gap. This CDR3 comprises 13 residues. Written as DNA, the CDR3 is TGCGCCAGCAGCTTAGACGGATACTATGGCTACACCTTC. It specifies CASSLDGYYGYTF.

The genes are TRBV19 and TRBJ1-5, with a tentative D call TRBD1 (6 bases). This CDR3 is 16 amino acids long. CDR1 LNHDA and CDR2 SQIVND come from the germline V gene (reference sequence). The V end lost 1 base, the J end lost 4 bases, and 14 bases lay between the germline ends. In DNA form, the CDR3 reads TGTGCCAGTAGTATAGTCGGGGGGCTGGCGAATCAGCCCCAGCATTTT. This translates into CASSIVGGLANQPQHF.

This clone was observed a single time. This sequence joins TRBV5-1 and TRBJ2-3; 10 bases fit TRBD2. With V trimmed by 4 bases and J by 1 base, 6 bases remained unmatched. Germline CDR1 reads SGHRS; CDR2 reads YFSETQ. The CDR3 totals 16 residues. CDR3 DNA: TGCGCCAGCAGCAGTGAGCGGGGGGGCGGCACAGATACGCAGTATTTT. This gives the protein CASSSERGGGTDTQYF.

The V call is TRBV28, the J call TRBJ2-7; tentatively, D is TRBD1 (6 bases). The germline V gene encodes CDR1 MDHEN and CDR2 SYDVKM. V was clipped by 2 bases and J by 5 bases, with 22 bases between them. The CDR3 totals 17 residues. The CDR3 loop reads CASSLAGIEQGHHEQYV. Written as DNA, the CDR3 is TGTGCCAGCAGTTTAGCCGGCATAGAACAGGGTCACCACGAGCAGTACGTC.